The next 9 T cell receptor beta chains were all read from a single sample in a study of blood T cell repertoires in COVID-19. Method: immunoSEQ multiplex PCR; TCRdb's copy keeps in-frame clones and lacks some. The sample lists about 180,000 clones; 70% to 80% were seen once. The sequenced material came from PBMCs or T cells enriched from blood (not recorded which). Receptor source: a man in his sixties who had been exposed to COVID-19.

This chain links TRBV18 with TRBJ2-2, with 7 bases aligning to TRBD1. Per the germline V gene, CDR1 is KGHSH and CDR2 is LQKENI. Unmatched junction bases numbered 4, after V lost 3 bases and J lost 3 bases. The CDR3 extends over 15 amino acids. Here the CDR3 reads CASSPGTVDTGELFF. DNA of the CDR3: TGTGCCAGCTCACCCGGGACAGTGGACACCGGGGAGCTGTTTTTT.

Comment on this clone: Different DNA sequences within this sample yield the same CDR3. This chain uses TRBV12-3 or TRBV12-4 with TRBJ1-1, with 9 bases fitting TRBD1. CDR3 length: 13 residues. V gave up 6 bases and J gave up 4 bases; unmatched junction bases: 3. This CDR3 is CASSRQGGTEAFF. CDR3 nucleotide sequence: TGTGCCAGCAGCCGACAGGGGGGCACTGAAGCTTTCTTT.

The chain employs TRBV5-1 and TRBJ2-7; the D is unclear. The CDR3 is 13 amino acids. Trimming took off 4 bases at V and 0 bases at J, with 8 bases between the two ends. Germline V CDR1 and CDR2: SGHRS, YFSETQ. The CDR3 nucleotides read TGCGCCAGCAGCCCGTACAGCTCCTACGAGCAGTACTTC. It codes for CASSPYSSYEQYF.

This chain's CDR3 is CAWNLHRGNTEAFF. CDR3 in DNA: TGTGCCTGGAACCTCCACAGGGGGAACACTGAAGCTTTCTTT. The chain recombines TRBV30 with TRBJ1-1, with 7 bases fitting TRBD1. Germline lookup yields CDR1 GTSNPN and CDR2 SVGIG (reference sequence). The J segment lost 1 base and the V segment lost 4 bases, leaving 6 bases of the junction unmatched. This CDR3 spans 14 amino acids. Based on the CDR3 plus reference TRBV30 and TRBJ1-1, the full variable domain is SQTIHQWPATLVQPVGSPLSLECTVEGTSNPNLYWYRQAAGRGLQLLFYSVGIGQISSEVPQNLSASRPQDRQFILSSKKLLLSDSGFYLCAWNLHRGNTEAFFGQGTRLTVV.

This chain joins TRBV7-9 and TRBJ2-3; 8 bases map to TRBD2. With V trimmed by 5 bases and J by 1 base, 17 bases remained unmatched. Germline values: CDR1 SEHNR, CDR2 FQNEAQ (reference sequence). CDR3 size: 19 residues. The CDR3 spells CASSHNLRTGGPGTDTQYF. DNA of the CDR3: TGTGCCAGCAGCCATAATCTCAGAACGGGAGGGCCGGGCACAGATACGCAGTATTTT.

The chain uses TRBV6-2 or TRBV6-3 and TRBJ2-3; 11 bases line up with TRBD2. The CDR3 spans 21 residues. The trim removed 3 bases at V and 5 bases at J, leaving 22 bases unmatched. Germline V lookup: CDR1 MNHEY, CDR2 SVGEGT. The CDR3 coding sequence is TGTGCCAGCAGTTATTTCCCTAGCGGGAGGTCGAGTGGGGTTCGGAGAGATACGCAGTATTTT. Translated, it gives CASSYFPSGRSSGVRRDTQYF.

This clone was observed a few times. CDR3 loop: CASSLSWRVGYGYTF. CDR3 bases: TGTGCCAGCAGCTTATCCTGGAGGGTAGGCTATGGCTACACCTTC. J is TRBJ1-2 and V is TRBV13, with unresolved D. The CDR3 length is 15 residues. With 2 bases removed from V and 4 bases from J, the gap between germline ends came to 14 bases. Germline V gives CDR1 PRHDT, CDR2 FYEKMQ (reference sequence). Full variable domain (rest looked up from reference TRBV13 and TRBJ1-2): AAGVIQSPRHLIKEKRETATLKCYPIPRHDTVYWYQQGPGQDPQFLISFYEKMQSDKGSIPDRFSAQQFSDYHSELNMSSLELGDSALYFCASSLSWRVGYGYTFGSGTRLTVV.

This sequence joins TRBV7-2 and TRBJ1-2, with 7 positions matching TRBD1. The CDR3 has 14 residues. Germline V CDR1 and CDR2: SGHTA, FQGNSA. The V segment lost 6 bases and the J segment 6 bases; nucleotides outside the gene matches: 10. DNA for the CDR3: TGTGCCAGCAGTTCATCCCAGGGGGGCGATGGCTACACCTTC. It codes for CASSSSQGGDGYTF.

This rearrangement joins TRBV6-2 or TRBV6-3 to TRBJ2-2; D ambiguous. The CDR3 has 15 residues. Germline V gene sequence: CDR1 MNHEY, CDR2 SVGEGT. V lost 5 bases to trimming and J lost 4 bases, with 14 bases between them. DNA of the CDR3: TGTGCCAGCAGTCTTACACCGCCGGGCACCGGGGAGCTGTTTTTT. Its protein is CASSLTPPGTGELFF.